These 14 T cell receptor beta chains were all obtained from the same sample, sequenced in a study of T cell changes during pregnancy in multiple sclerosis. Profiled with immunoSEQ multiplex PCR; TCRdb holds only in-frame clones, not every one. The sample has about 68,000 clones; about nine tenths are singletons. Source: peripheral blood, taken in the third trimester of pregnancy. The source of these receptors is a female donor with multiple sclerosis, enrolled in a pregnancy study.

The chain is built from TRBV7-6 and TRBJ2-5; the D gene is possibly TRBD1 (6 bases). The CDR3 spans 14 residues. V shed 4 bases and J shed 3 bases, with 12 bases lying between them. Germline CDR1 SGHVS, CDR2 FNYEAQ. Written as DNA, the CDR3 is TGTGCCAGCAGCTGGGGACAAGCAGAAGAGACCCAGTACTTC. It encodes CASSWGQAEETQYF. The full variable domain, completed using reference TRBV7-6 and TRBJ2-5, is GAGVSQSPRYKVTKRGQDVALRCDPISGHVSLYWYRQALGQGPEFLTYFNYEAQQDKSGLPNDRFSAERPEGSISTLTIQRTEQRDSAMYRCASSWGQAEETQYFGPGTRLLVL.

This clone appeared a single time. The rearrangement joins TRBV7-2 to TRBJ1-6; 8 bases are shared with TRBD1. Trimming removed 5 bases from V and 9 bases from J; junction bases left unmatched: 12. Germline V gives CDR1 SGHTA, CDR2 FQGNSA. The CDR3 extends over 16 amino acids. CDR3 in amino acids: CASSQIPGDRSSPLHF. As DNA, the CDR3 is TGTGCCAGCAGCCAGATCCCAGGGGACAGGAGTTCACCCCTCCACTTT.

As to this clone: The junction and the germline gene differ at one end; a read error may be behind it. The gene calls are TRBV5-1 and TRBJ1-1, with TRBD1 matching over 7 bases. Germline CDR1 reads SGHRS; CDR2 reads YFSETQ. The length of the CDR3 is 14 residues. CDR3 sequence (DNA): TGCGCCAGCAGCGTACAGGGGATGAACACTGGAGCTTTCTTT. It yields the protein CASSVQGMNTGAFF.

This sequence joins TRBV11-2 and TRBJ1-1; D remains unclear. The CDR3 covers 11 residues. Germline values: CDR1 SGHAT, CDR2 FQNNGV. V was clipped by 5 bases and J by 6 bases, with 7 bases between them. The chain's CDR3 is CASSRSAEAFF. DNA of the CDR3: TGTGCCAGCAGCCGGAGCGCTGAAGCTTTCTTT.

This clone was seen only once. This chain joins TRBV5-1 and TRBJ1-2, with TRBD1 identical over 8 bases. Per the germline V gene, CDR1 is SGHRS and CDR2 is YFSETQ. The CDR3 is 13 residues long. V lost 4 bases, J lost 6 bases, and 5 bases stayed unmatched. CDR3 residues: CASSATGENGYTF. The CDR3 DNA reads TGCGCCAGCAGCGCGACAGGGGAGAATGGCTACACCTTC.

V is TRBV11-2 and J is TRBJ2-5, with D maybe TRBD2 (5 bases). The germline gives CDR1 SGHAT, CDR2 FQNNGV. The germline V and J ends were trimmed by 5 bases and 7 bases, with 17 bases remaining between them. The CDR3 loop spans 14 amino acids. The CDR3 DNA sequence: TGTGCCAGCAGCCCGAGAGAGGGTACCGGGACCCAGTACTTC. The encoded protein is CASSPREGTGTQYF.

This rearrangement joins TRBV7-9 to TRBJ2-3; D unresolved. Germline-derived CDR1 and CDR2 are SEHNR and FQNEAQ (reference sequence). The CDR3 length is 13 residues. V dropped 6 bases and J dropped 5 bases, with 12 bases sitting between them. CDR3 in DNA: TGTGCCAGCAGACTTTCCGGTATAGATACGCAGTATTTT. Amino acids: CASRLSGIDTQYF.

The chain is built from TRBV5-1 and TRBJ1-2, with D perhaps matching TRBD1 (6 bases). CDR3 length: 15 amino acids. Germline V gene sequence: CDR1 SGHRS, CDR2 YFSETQ. Between the trimmed V and J ends, which lost 4 bases and 4 bases, there was a span of 17 bases. The DNA for the CDR3 is TGCGCCAGCAGCCCCAGGACAGTCGGCTCCTATGGCTACACCTTC. Translating gives CASSPRTVGSYGYTF.

The chain is built from TRBV7-9 and TRBJ1-2; D is possibly TRBD1 (5 bases). Looked up from germline, CDR1 is SEHNR and CDR2 is FQNEAQ (reference sequence). Trimming pared 5 bases from V and 4 bases from J, leaving 14 bases between. This CDR3 has 14 residues. The CDR3 sequence: CASSRGATSYGYTF. CDR3 nucleotide sequence: TGTGCCAGCAGCCGCGGGGCCACCTCCTATGGCTACACCTTC. The full variable domain, its missing parts supplied by reference TRBV7-9 and TRBJ1-2, is DTGVSQNPRHKITKRGQNVTFRCDPISEHNRLYWYRQTLGQGPEFLTYFQNEAQLEKSRLLSDRFSAERPKGSFSTLEIQRTEQGDSAMYLCASSRGATSYGYTFGSGTRLTVV.

This sequence joins TRBV7-6 and TRBJ2-1; 8 bases are shared with TRBD2. Germline V gene data show CDR1 as SGHVS and CDR2 as FNYEAQ. J was trimmed by 8 bases and V by 6 bases; bases with no gene match: 3. The CDR3 has 12 amino acids. Here the CDR3 DNA reads TGTGCCAGCAGTGGACTAGCCGATGAGCAGTTCTTC. This encodes CASSGLADEQFF.

The chain couples TRBV19 to TRBJ1-2, with 8 bases identical to TRBD1. The CDR3 totals 17 residues. J lost 2 bases, V lost 5 bases, and 13 bases had no gene match. Germline V lookup: CDR1 LNHDA, CDR2 SQIVND (reference sequence). CDR3 protein: CASSVSRGRFLNYGYTF. The CDR3 region has the DNA TGTGCCAGTAGTGTTTCCAGGGGGCGCTTTTTAAACTATGGCTACACCTTC. The full variable domain, its missing parts supplied by reference TRBV19 and TRBJ1-2, is DGGITQSPKYLFRKEGQNVTLSCEQNLNHDAMYWYRQDPGQGLRLIYYSQIVNDFQKGDIAEGYSVSREKKESFPLTVTSAQKNPTAFYLCASSVSRGRFLNYGYTFGSGTRLTVV.

The chain couples TRBV19 to TRBJ1-2; possible D gene TRBD1, 6 bases. The germline CDR1 and CDR2 sequences are LNHDA and SQIVND (reference sequence). Trimming shortened V by 0 bases and J by 8 bases, and 16 bases separated the two germline ends. This CDR3 has 15 residues. The CDR3: CASSIDHRGGLGYTF. The CDR3 nucleotides are TGTGCCAGTAGTATAGATCACCGGGGGGGCTTGGGCTACACCTTC. Full variable domain (missing parts from reference TRBV19 and TRBJ1-2): DGGITQSPKYLFRKEGQNVTLSCEQNLNHDAMYWYRQDPGQGLRLIYYSQIVNDFQKGDIAEGYSVSREKKESFPLTVTSAQKNPTAFYLCASSIDHRGGLGYTFGSGTRLTVV.

CDR3 coding DNA: TGTGCCAGCAGTTTCGACGGACAGGGGGTGCAAAAACTGTTTTTT. Its protein is CASSFDGQGVQKLFF. The chain carries TRBV6-5 and TRBJ1-4, with 10 bases lining up with TRBD1. CDR3 length equals 15 residues. V was pared by 4 bases and J by 9 bases, with 8 bases of the junction left unmatched. From germline, CDR1 is MNHEY and CDR2 SVGAGI.

J is TRBJ2-1 and V is TRBV15; 9 positions agree with TRBD2. The CDR3 is 17 residues long. Trimming removed 1 base from V and 4 bases from J; junction bases left unmatched: 8. Looked up from germline, CDR1 is LNHNV and CDR2 is YYDKDF (reference sequence). CDR3 coding DNA: TGTGCCACCAGCAGAGGAAAAAGCGGGGGGAAATACAATGAGCAGTTCTTC. Translated, it gives CATSRGKSGGKYNEQFF. Full variable domain (rest looked up from reference TRBV15 and TRBJ2-1): DAMVIQNPRYQVTQFGKPVTLSCSQTLNHNVMYWYQQKSSQAPKLLFHYYDKDFNNEADTPDNFQSRRPNTSFCFLDIRSPGLGDTAMYLCATSRGKSGGKYNEQFFGPGTRLTVL.